This T cell receptor beta chain was sequenced for a study of tumor-infiltrating lymphocytes in localized non-small cell lung cancer. The overall study: Patients included smokers and never-smokers with various histologies, some sampled after neoadjuvant chemotherapy. The study's findings and limits: Not all patients were TCR sequenced, owing to tissue quantity.

Of note for this clone: Its antigen is unidentified.

Sequenced by immunoSEQ multiplex PCR; TCRdb stores in-frame clones only, minus some. The table lists about 24,000 clones, 50% to 70% of them singletons. CDR3 length: 15 amino acids. In germline, CDR1 is MNHNS, CDR2 SASEGT. Trimming removed 2 bases from V and 0 bases from J, with 8 bases in between. What was sequenced was lung tumor tissue. The origin of this receptor is a human donor with non-small cell lung cancer. The chain links TRBV6-1 to TRBJ1-5; the D is unclear. The CDR3 DNA reads TGTGCCAGCAGTGAAAACGACCCTAGCAATCAGCCCCAGCATTTT. Translation: CASSENDPSNQPQHF.